A single sample gave rise to the 10 T cell receptor beta chains below, sequenced in a study of response to subunit inactivated influenza vaccine. TCRdb processed the RT-PCR reads anew with MiXCR; each CDR3 protein has one entry. In the table there are roughly 670,000 distinct CDR3 sequences, around 15% of which are singletons. The sequences come from PBMCs from blood, collected 14 days before vaccination. The receptors derive from a man aged 50 to 59 who received an inactivated influenza vaccine.

This clonotype was detected many times. The V and J genes are TRBV9 and TRBJ2-7; the D gene could be TRBD1 or TRBD2 (5 bases each). V lost 2 bases, J lost 5 bases, and 14 bases lay in between. The length of the CDR3 is 14 residues. Germline CDR1 and CDR2: SGDLS and YYNGEE. CDR3 amino acids: CASSVGVVMHEQYF. The CDR3 DNA sequence: TGTGCCAGCAGCGTGGGGGTAGTTATGCACGAGCAGTACTTC.

This clonotype turned up a few times. The V and J genes are TRBV6-5 and TRBJ1-2; tentative D call: TRBD1 (5 bases). The germline V gene encodes CDR1 MNHEY and CDR2 SVGAGI. Deletions cut 2 bases from V and 0 bases from J, with 13 bases between. This CDR3 spans 16 amino acids. In DNA form, the CDR3 reads TGTGCCAGCAGTTACGGCAGGTTGGGACCTAACTATGGCTACACCTTC. This gives the protein CASSYGRLGPNYGYTF.

This clonotype was seen only a few times. V and J are TRBV29-1 and TRBJ1-3, with no clear D. V lost 4 bases and J 0 bases, leaving 10 bases between the germline ends. The CDR3 totals 14 residues. CDR1 SQVTM and CDR2 ANQGSEA come from the germline V gene. The DNA for the CDR3 is TGCAGCGTTGCCATGGCAGTCTCTGGAAACACCATATATTTT. This encodes CSVAMAVSGNTIYF.

This clonotype came up a few times. V and J are TRBV5-1 and TRBJ2-1, with 11 bases that match TRBD1. CDR1 and CDR2 from the germline V gene are SGHRS and YFSETQ. The V gene end was trimmed by 5 bases and the J gene end by 6 bases; junction bases not matched to a gene: 7. The CDR3 sequence is 15 residues long. In DNA form, the CDR3 reads TGCGCCAGCAGGGTTGGGACAGGGGGGTTCAATGAGCAGTTCTTC. It codes for CASRVGTGGFNEQFF.

The table lists this clonotype with a few counts. CDR3 protein: CASSLSWGTGGTGELFF. DNA of the CDR3: TGTGCCAGCAGCTTAAGCTGGGGGACAGGGGGCACCGGGGAGCTGTTTTTT. The genes are TRBV7-3 and TRBJ2-2; 11 bases map to TRBD1. The CDR3 has 17 residues. CDR1 is SGHTA, CDR2 FQGTGA, per germline. Germline trimming cut 1 base from V and 4 bases from J; bases unmatched to any gene: 5.

In its sample, this clonotype was seen many times. V gene TRBV2 combines with J gene TRBJ2-7; D possibly corresponds to TRBD2 (5 bases). V was trimmed by 10 bases and J by 1 base, leaving 11 bases between them. From germline, CDR1 is SNHLY and CDR2 FYNNEI. The CDR3 spans 12 residues. The CDR3 DNA reads as TGTGCCAACGGAGGAGATTCCTACGAGCAGTACTTC. This gives the protein CANGGDSYEQYF.

The rearrangement joins TRBV20-1 to TRBJ1-2; D unclear. CDR3 length: 13 amino acids. Germline loops: CDR1 DFQATT, CDR2 SNEGSKA (reference sequence). The V gene lost 0 bases and the J gene lost 5 bases, with 10 bases spanning the gap. CDR3 in amino acids: CSAREGSQYGYTF. The DNA of the CDR3 is TGCAGTGCTAGAGAGGGGTCGCAGTATGGCTACACCTTC.

This clonotype occurred a few times. The rearrangement links TRBV20-1 to TRBJ2-3; a possible D gene is TRBD2 (5 bases). Trimming took off 0 bases at V and 2 bases at J, with 9 bases between the two ends. CDR3 size: 14 residues. Looked up from germline, CDR1 is DFQATT and CDR2 is SNEGSKA (reference sequence). The CDR3 here is CSARDAGYTDTQYF. The CDR3, as DNA: TGCAGTGCTAGAGATGCGGGCTACACAGATACGCAGTATTTT.

This clonotype occurred a few times. The V gene is TRBV3-1, the J gene TRBJ2-1, with 12 positions matching TRBD2. After removal of 4 bases from V and 10 bases from J, the junction contained 8 bases not matched to a gene. The germline V gene has CDR1 LGHDT and CDR2 YNNKEL (reference sequence). The CDR3 is 15 amino acids. The CDR3 DNA sequence: TGTGCCAGCAGCCCCCGACTAGCGGGGGAGGTCGAGCAGTTCTTC. Translation gives CASSPRLAGEVEQFF.

This rearrangement joins TRBV5-1 to TRBJ2-2, with 12 bases fitting TRBD2. The germline gives CDR1 SGHRS, CDR2 YFSETQ. The CDR3 extends over 17 amino acids. V was pared by 4 bases and J by 5 bases, with 9 bases of the junction left unmatched. The CDR3 protein is CASSRPGTSGLTGELFF. The CDR3 nucleotides are TGCGCCAGCAGCCGCCCCGGGACTAGCGGGTTGACCGGGGAGCTGTTTTTT.